This paragraph reports one T cell receptor beta chain. Germline values: CDR1 GTSNPN, CDR2 SVGIG (reference sequence). The length of the CDR3 is 11 residues. This sample is drawn from a study of radiation and T cells in renal cell carcinoma. Time point specified: blood 2 weeks post-SBRT. The sample's treatment: 15 Gy SBRT to primary tumor, nephrectomy 4 weeks later. Only in-frame clones appear in the TCRdb table, and some are missing; sequencing was by immunoSEQ multiplex PCR. The table includes some 130,000 clones, 75% to 85% detected once. The chain joins TRBV30 to TRBJ2-1; TRBD2 aligns across 11 bases. The source was blood, collected from a patient whose treatment included radiotherapy and nephrectomy. The clonotype originates from a woman aged 55-70 years with renal cell carcinoma. The CDR3, as DNA: TGTGCGGAGGTCCTAGCGGGAGGACTGTTCTTC. Residues: CAEVLAGGLFF.